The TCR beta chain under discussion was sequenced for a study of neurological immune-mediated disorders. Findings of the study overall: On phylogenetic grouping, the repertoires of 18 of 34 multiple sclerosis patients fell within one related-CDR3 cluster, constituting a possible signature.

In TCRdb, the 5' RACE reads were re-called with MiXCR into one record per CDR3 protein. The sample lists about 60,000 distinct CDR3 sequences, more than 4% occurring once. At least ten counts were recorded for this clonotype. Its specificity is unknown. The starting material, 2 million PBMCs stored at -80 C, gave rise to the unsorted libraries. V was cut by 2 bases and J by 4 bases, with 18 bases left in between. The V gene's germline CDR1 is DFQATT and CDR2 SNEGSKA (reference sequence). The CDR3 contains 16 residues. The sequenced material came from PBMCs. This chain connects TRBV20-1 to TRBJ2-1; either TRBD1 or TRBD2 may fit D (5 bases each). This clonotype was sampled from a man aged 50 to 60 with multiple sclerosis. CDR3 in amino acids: CSARNRGPKAYNEQFF. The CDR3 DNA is TGCAGTGCTAGAAACCGGGGCCCCAAGGCATACAATGAGCAGTTCTTC.